The next 14 T cell receptor beta chains were all read from a single sample in a study of PD-1 blockade in classical Hodgkin lymphoma. Only in-frame clones appear in the TCRdb table, and some are missing; sequencing was by immunoSEQ multiplex PCR. This sample has about 25,000 clones, with roughly 80% found just once. Patients all relapsed after autologous stem cell transplantation, and there was variation in brentuximab vedotin exposure. Sample: peripheral blood mononuclear cells (PBMCs), taken before the second cycle of nivolumab. These receptor sequences come from a human donor with classical Hodgkin lymphoma.

This chain joins TRBV18 and TRBJ2-1; 8 positions agree with TRBD2. This CDR3 is built from 18 residues. Trimming took 2 bases from V and 2 from J; bases not matched to a gene: 11. Looked up from germline, CDR1 is KGHSH and CDR2 is LQKENI. This CDR3 reads CASSPRGSGSLTYNEQFF. CDR3 sequence (DNA): TGTGCCAGCTCACCAAGGGGAAGCGGGAGTCTCACCTACAATGAGCAGTTCTTC.

For this clone: The same CDR3 is also encoded by other DNA sequences in this sample. The chain couples TRBV27 to TRBJ2-4; the D gene could be TRBD1 or TRBD2 (6 bases each). This CDR3 comprises 15 residues. Germline CDR1 is MNHEY and CDR2 is SMNVEV (reference sequence). The germline V and J ends were trimmed by 3 bases and 5 bases, with 14 bases remaining between them. The CDR3 region has the DNA TGTGCCAGCAGTTTCCTTGGGGGGCGCGAAAACATTCAGTACTTC. Its translation: CASSFLGGRENIQYF.

About this clone itself: Its ends do not fully match the called genes, so a read error is possible. The V gene is TRBV7-7, the J gene TRBJ2-1; the match to TRBD2 covers 8 bases. CDR3 length: 15 residues. Germline-derived CDR1 and CDR2 are SSHAT and FNYEAQ (reference sequence). CDR3: CASSLSPGGRDEQFF. CDR3 nucleotide sequence: TGTGCTAGCAGCTTGTCCCCGGGAGGGCGCGATGAGCAGTTCTTC.

The chain joins TRBV7-6 to TRBJ1-1; no definite D call. This CDR3 contains 13 residues. Trimming took off 1 base at V and 4 bases at J, with 7 bases between the two ends. Germline V gene data show CDR1 as SGHVS and CDR2 as FNYEAQ. This chain's CDR3 is CASSLGLGTEAFF. The CDR3 DNA follows: TGTGCCAGCAGCTTAGGCCTCGGCACTGAAGCTTTCTTT.

V is TRBV29-1 and J is TRBJ2-2; D might be TRBD1 or TRBD2, each matching 5 bases. The ends were cut back, 4 bases at V and 0 bases at J, with 9 bases in the middle. The V gene's germline CDR1 is SQVTM and CDR2 ANQGSEA. This CDR3 region has 14 residues. The CDR3 bases are TGCAGCGTTGCCGGGGACGCGAACACCGGGGAGCTGTTTTTT. Protein: CSVAGDANTGELFF.

The chain uses TRBV6-5 and TRBJ1-5, with no clear D. From germline, CDR1 is MNHEY and CDR2 SVGAGI. V was trimmed by 5 bases and J by 2 bases, leaving 13 bases between them. The CDR3 spans 15 residues. The CDR3 region has the DNA TGTGCCAGCAGTGTCGGAGCCCGGGGCAATCAGCCCCAGCATTTT. Translating gives CASSVGARGNQPQHF.

The chain couples TRBV6-5 to TRBJ2-5; D not resolved. Germline CDR1 MNHEY, CDR2 SVGAGI. This CDR3 spans 13 amino acids. Trimming pared 8 bases from V and 6 bases from J, leaving 16 bases between. The CDR3 is CASLAALGKTQYF. The CDR3 nucleotides are TGTGCCAGCTTAGCAGCCCTAGGGAAGACCCAGTACTTC.

The CDR3 DNA follows: TGTGCCAGCAGCTTGTGGCTAGCGGGAGGGGAGACCCAGTACTTC. Its protein product is CASSLWLAGGETQYF. The chain joins TRBV5-6 to TRBJ2-5; TRBD2 aligns across 12 bases. The V gene's germline CDR1 is SGHDT and CDR2 YYEEEE. V was pared by 1 base and J by 5 bases, with 3 bases of the junction left unmatched. There are 15 residues in the CDR3.

The rearrangement uses TRBV5-1 and TRBJ2-3; TRBD1 might be the D (6 bases). Germline CDR1 and CDR2: SGHRS and YFSETQ. The ends were cut back, 0 bases at V and 4 bases at J, with 18 bases in the middle. This CDR3 is built from 17 residues. The CDR3 is CASSLVRDIKLADTQYF. For the CDR3, the DNA is TGCGCCAGCAGCTTGGTCCGGGACATCAAATTGGCAGATACGCAGTATTTT.

The gene calls are TRBV11-2 and TRBJ2-1; 9 bases fit TRBD2. The length of the CDR3 is 17 residues. From germline, CDR1 is SGHAT and CDR2 FQNNGV. The trim removed 2 bases at V and 0 bases at J, leaving 5 bases unmatched. CDR3 sequence: CASSLFDSGSSYNEQFF. CDR3 DNA sequence: TGTGCCAGCAGCTTATTTGATAGCGGGAGCTCCTACAATGAGCAGTTCTTC.

V usage is TRBV7-2 and J usage is TRBJ2-3, with 12 bases fitting TRBD2. Germline CDR1 reads SGHTA; CDR2 reads FQGNSA. The CDR3 is 18 residues long. V shed 4 bases and J 2 bases; nucleotides not matched to a gene: 10. Here the CDR3 DNA reads TGTGCCAGCAGCTATACCAATAGACTAGCGGGAGTCACAGATACGCAGTATTTT. Protein product: CASSYTNRLAGVTDTQYF.

The J gene is TRBJ2-3, the V gene TRBV28, with a weak D call TRBD2 (6 bases). The ends were cut back, 5 bases at V and 5 bases at J, with 14 bases in the middle. This CDR3 has 14 residues. Germline CDR1 is MDHEN and CDR2 is SYDVKM. For the CDR3, the DNA is TGTGCCAGCAGTACGCGGACCGGGGGAGATACGCAGTATTTT. It codes for CASSTRTGGDTQYF. Full variable domain (missing parts from reference TRBV28 and TRBJ2-3): DVKVTQSSRYLVKRTGEKVFLECVQDMDHENMFWYRQDPGLGLRLIYFSYDVKMKEKGDIPEGYSVSREKKERFSLILESASTNQTSMYLCASSTRTGGDTQYFGPGTRLTVL.

The chain joins TRBV28 to TRBJ1-2; a possible D gene is TRBD1 (6 bases). There are 14 residues in the CDR3. Germline CDR1 and CDR2: MDHEN and SYDVKM. The germline V and J ends were trimmed by 3 bases and 5 bases, with 13 bases remaining between them. The CDR3 sequence: CASSFTGGGYGYTF. CDR3 DNA: TGTGCCAGCAGTTTTACGGGGGGCGGGTATGGCTACACCTTC.

The chain recombines TRBV27 with TRBJ2-5; TRBD2 matches 10 bases. In germline, CDR1 is MNHEY, CDR2 SMNVEV (reference sequence). Germline trimming cut 5 bases from V and 3 bases from J; bases unmatched to any gene: 6. This CDR3 contains 15 residues. The CDR3 loop reads CASSPGLAVKETQYF. In DNA form, the CDR3 reads TGTGCCAGCAGTCCCGGACTAGCGGTAAAAGAGACCCAGTACTTC.